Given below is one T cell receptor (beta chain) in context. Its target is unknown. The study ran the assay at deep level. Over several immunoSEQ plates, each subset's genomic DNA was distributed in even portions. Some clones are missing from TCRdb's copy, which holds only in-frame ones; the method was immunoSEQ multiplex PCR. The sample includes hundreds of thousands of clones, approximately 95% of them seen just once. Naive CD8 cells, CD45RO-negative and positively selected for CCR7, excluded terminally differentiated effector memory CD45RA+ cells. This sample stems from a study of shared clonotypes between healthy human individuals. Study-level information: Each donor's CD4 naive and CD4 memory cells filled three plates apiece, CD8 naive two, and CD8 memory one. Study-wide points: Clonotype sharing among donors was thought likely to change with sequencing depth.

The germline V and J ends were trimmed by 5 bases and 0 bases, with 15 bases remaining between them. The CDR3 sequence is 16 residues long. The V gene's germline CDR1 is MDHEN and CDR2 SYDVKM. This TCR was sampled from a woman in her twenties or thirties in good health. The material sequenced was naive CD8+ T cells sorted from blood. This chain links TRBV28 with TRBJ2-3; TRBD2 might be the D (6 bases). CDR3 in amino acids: CASSPSWGESTDTQYF. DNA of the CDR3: TGTGCCAGCAGTCCGAGTTGGGGGGAAAGCACAGATACGCAGTATTTT.